This T cell receptor beta chain was found in a study of T cell responses to AZD1222 COVID-19 vaccine. Whole-study findings and limits: Variant regions that are unmutated are reportedly the target of nearly half of spike-specific TCRs. The study sampled repertoires only after the peak T cell response. Receipt of two AZD1222 doses was followed by a rise in Spike-specific TCR breadth and depth.

The analysis combined second doses at about 4 or about 12 weeks. A note on this clone: Its matching antigen is unknown.

CDR1 PRHDT and CDR2 FYEKMQ come from the germline V gene (reference sequence). This CDR3 contains 17 residues. Trimming took 2 bases from V and 2 from J, leaving 18 bases between them. Data came from immunoSEQ multiplex PCR; TCRdb stores just in-frame clones and leaves some out. This table holds 88,000 or so clones, roughly nine tenths found once. The chain recombines TRBV13 with TRBJ1-2; D is possibly TRBD1 (6 bases). Specimen: peripheral blood, collected 28 days after the second AZD1222 dose. The TCR sequence derives from an adult who received the AZD1222 COVID-19 vaccine. This CDR3 is CASSLKRTGIPNYGYTF. DNA of the CDR3: TGTGCCAGCAGCTTAAAACGCACAGGGATTCCAAACTATGGCTACACCTTC.